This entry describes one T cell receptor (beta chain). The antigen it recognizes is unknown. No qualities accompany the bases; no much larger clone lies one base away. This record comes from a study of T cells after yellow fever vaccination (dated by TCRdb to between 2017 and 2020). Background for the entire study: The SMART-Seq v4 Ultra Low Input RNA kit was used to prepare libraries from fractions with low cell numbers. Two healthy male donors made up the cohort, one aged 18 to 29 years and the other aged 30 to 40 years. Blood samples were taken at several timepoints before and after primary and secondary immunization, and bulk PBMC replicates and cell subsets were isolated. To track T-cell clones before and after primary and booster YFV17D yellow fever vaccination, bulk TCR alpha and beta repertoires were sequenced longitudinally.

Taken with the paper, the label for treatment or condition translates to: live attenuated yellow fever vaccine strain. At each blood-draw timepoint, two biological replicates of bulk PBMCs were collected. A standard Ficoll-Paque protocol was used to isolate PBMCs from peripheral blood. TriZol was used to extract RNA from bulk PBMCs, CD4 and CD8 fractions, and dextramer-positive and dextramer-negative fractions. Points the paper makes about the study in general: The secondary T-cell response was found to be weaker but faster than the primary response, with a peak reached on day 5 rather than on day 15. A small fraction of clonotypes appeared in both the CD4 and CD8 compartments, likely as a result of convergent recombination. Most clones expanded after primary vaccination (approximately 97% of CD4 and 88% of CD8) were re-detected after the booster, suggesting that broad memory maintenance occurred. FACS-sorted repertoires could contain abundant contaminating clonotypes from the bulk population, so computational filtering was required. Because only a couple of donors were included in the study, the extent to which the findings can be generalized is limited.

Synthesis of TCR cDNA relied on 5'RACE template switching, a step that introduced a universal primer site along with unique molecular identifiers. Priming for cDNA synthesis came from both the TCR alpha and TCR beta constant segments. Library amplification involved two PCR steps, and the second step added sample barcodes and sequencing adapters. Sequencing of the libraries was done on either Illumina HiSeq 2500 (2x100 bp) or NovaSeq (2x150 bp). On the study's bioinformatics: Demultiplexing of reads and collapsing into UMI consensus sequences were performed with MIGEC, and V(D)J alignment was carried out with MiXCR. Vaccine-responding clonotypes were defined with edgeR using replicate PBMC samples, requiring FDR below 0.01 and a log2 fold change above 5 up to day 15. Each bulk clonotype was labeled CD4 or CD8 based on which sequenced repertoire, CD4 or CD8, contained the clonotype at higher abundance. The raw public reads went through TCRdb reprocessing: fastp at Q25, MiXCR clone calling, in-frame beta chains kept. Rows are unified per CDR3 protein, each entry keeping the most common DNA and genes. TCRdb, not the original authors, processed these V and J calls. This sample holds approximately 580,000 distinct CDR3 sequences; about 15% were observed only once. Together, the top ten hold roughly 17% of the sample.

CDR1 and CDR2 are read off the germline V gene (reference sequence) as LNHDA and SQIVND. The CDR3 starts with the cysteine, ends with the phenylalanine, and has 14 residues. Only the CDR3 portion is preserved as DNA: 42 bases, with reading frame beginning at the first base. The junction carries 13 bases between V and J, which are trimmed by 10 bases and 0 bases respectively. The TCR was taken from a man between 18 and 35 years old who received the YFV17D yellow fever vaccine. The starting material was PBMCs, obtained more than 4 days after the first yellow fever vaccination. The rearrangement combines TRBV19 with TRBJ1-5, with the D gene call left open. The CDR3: CATTAGLSNQPQHF. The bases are TGTGCCACCACGGCGGGCCTTAGCAATCAGCCCCAGCATTTT.